This entry lists 18 T cell receptor beta chains sequenced from one sample in a study of blood T cells in healthy people across ages. Primers used in a second PCR of roughly 7 to 12 cycles were a sample-barcoded 5' primer and a J-beta primer mix. Via MiXCR, TCRdb re-called the 5' RACE reads, giving one row per CDR3 protein. The data show 600,000 to 1,000,000 distinct CDR3 sequences, roughly 64% seen once. The material sequenced was blood. All receptors derive from a man younger than 40 in good health.

This clonotype has a single count. J is TRBJ2-7 and V is TRBV29-1, with D possibly matching TRBD1 (6 bases). The CDR3 consists of 13 residues. The germline CDR1 and CDR2 sequences are SQVTM and ANQGSEA. V lost 4 bases to trimming and J lost 4 bases, with 14 bases between them. This CDR3 reads CSVVRGSNYEQYF. DNA of the CDR3: TGCAGCGTTGTTAGGGGGTCGAATTACGAGCAGTACTTC.

This clonotype was recorded a few times. This chain links TRBV6-5 with TRBJ2-7; 9 positions match TRBD1. The CDR3 sequence is 14 residues long. Germline V gives CDR1 MNHEY, CDR2 SVGAGI. V shed 7 bases and J 5 bases; nucleotides not matched to a gene: 9. The CDR3, as DNA: TGTGCCAGCAAGAAACCGACAGGGGGTGACGAGCAGTACTTC. This encodes CASKKPTGGDEQYF.

The chain has TRBV18 and TRBJ2-5; D tentatively reads TRBD1 or TRBD2 (6 bases each). This CDR3 is built from 15 residues. V gave up 3 bases and J gave up 4 bases, with 15 bases separating them. The germline V gene encodes CDR1 KGHSH and CDR2 LQKENI. Written as DNA, the CDR3 is TGTGCCAGCTCACCGTCCGGCAGGGGAGGAGAGACCCAGTACTTC. Translating gives CASSPSGRGGETQYF. Looking up the rest from reference TRBV18 and TRBJ2-5 gives the full variable domain: NAGVMQNPRHLVRRRGQEARLRCSPMKGHSHVYWYRQLPEEGLKFMVYLQKENIIDESGMPKERFSAEFPKEGPSILRIQQVVRGDSAAYFCASSPSGRGGETQYFGPGTRLLVL.

The chain carries TRBV20-1 and TRBJ2-3, with 7 bases matching TRBD2. This CDR3 has 14 residues. Per germline, CDR1 DFQATT and CDR2 SNEGSKA (reference sequence). J gave up 1 base and V 4 bases, and 5 bases lay outside the gene matches. CDR3 DNA sequence: TGCAGTGCTACTAGGGGAGGGGGCACAGATACGCAGTATTTT. Amino acid sequence: CSATRGGGTDTQYF.

This sequence joins TRBV20-1 and TRBJ2-3; D gene ambiguous. The V end was cut by 2 bases, the J end by 1 base, with 16 bases between. Looked up from germline, CDR1 is DFQATT and CDR2 is SNEGSKA (reference sequence). CDR3 size: 16 residues. The CDR3 DNA reads TGCAGTGCTAGAAAAACTTTAGTGCTGGGCACAGATACGCAGTATTTT. Amino acid sequence: CSARKTLVLGTDTQYF.

The table lists this clonotype with many counts. V is TRBV4-1 and J is TRBJ2-7, with TRBD1 identical over 7 bases. The CDR3 spans 16 residues. V lost 4 bases to trimming and J lost 2 bases; unmatched junction nucleotides: 11. CDR1 MGHRA and CDR2 YSYEKL come from the germline V gene. The chain's CDR3 is CASSPSLTGLTYEQYF. The CDR3 bases are TGCGCCAGCAGCCCTTCCTTGACAGGGCTAACCTACGAGCAGTACTTC.

V usage is TRBV2 and J usage is TRBJ2-5, with D possibly matching TRBD2 (5 bases). The J call may be mistaken, given a closer DNA end match to TRBJ2-7. The germline gives CDR1 SNHLY, CDR2 FYNNEI. The CDR3 runs 14 residues. CDR3 nucleotides: TGTGCCAGCAGTGAGCGCCTAGCCATCTCCGAGCAGTACTTC. Its protein is CASSERLAISEQYF.

There are a few counts of this clonotype. The chain is built from TRBV29-1 and TRBJ2-4; 8 bases agree with TRBD1. V was clipped by 6 bases and J by 5 bases; unmatched bases: 6. The germline CDR1 and CDR2 sequences are SQVTM and ANQGSEA. The CDR3 loop spans 13 amino acids. In nucleotides, the CDR3 is TGCAGCGTCCTGAAGACAGGGGAAAACATTCAGTACTTC. Encoded protein: CSVLKTGENIQYF.

The V and J genes are TRBV7-2 and TRBJ1-6; 7 bases are shared with TRBD1. V lost 5 bases and J lost 6; bases outside the gene matches: 7. The CDR3 loop spans 15 amino acids. The germline gives CDR1 SGHTA, CDR2 FQGNSA. CDR3 nucleotides: TGTGCCAGCAGCCAGAGACAGGGCTCTAATTCACCCCTCCACTTT. It yields the protein CASSQRQGSNSPLHF.

The CDR3 DNA reads as TGTGCCAGCAGCCTGTTCGCGGGAATAAACACAGATACGCAGTATTTT. This translates into CASSLFAGINTDTQYF. The rearrangement joins TRBV6-5 to TRBJ2-3; possible D gene TRBD2, 6 bases. The V and J ends lost 6 bases and 2 bases respectively, with 18 bases between them. Germline CDR1 MNHEY, CDR2 SVGAGI. The CDR3 totals 16 residues.

As DNA, the CDR3 is TGTGCCAGCAGGACTAGCGGGAGCGAGCAGTACTTC. Protein: CASRTSGSEQYF. The chain combines TRBV28 with TRBJ2-5; 12 nucleotides agree with TRBD2. The end of the DNA fits TRBJ2-7 better, so the J call may be wrong. The CDR3 loop spans 12 amino acids. CDR1 is MDHEN, CDR2 SYDVKM, per germline.

The chain has TRBV3-1 and TRBJ2-3; D is perhaps TRBD2 (6 bases). V was trimmed by 8 bases and J by 6 bases, leaving 15 bases between them. Germline V gene lookup returns CDR1 LGHDT and CDR2 YNNKEL (reference sequence). This CDR3 has 13 residues. CDR3 in amino acids: CASHGRRGDTQYF. The CDR3 bases are TGTGCCAGCCACGGCCGTCGGGGGGATACGCAGTATTTT.

This clonotype has a handful of counts. The chain is built from TRBV7-9 and TRBJ2-1, with D perhaps matching TRBD2 (5 bases). Germline V gene data show CDR1 as SEHNR and CDR2 as FQNEAQ (reference sequence). With 3 bases removed from V and 5 bases from J, the gap between germline ends came to 8 bases. The CDR3 spans 13 residues. CDR3 DNA sequence: TGTGCCAGCAGCTTCACGGGGAACAATGAGCAGTTCTTC. Residues: CASSFTGNNEQFF.

The chain employs TRBV7-9 and TRBJ2-1, with 7 bases lining up with TRBD1. CDR1 SEHNR and CDR2 FQNEAQ come from the germline V gene (reference sequence). This CDR3 has 15 residues. V was clipped by 1 base and J by 7 bases; unmatched bases: 7. In nucleotides, the CDR3 is TGTGCCAGCAGCTTAGTCCCGACAGGGAAGAATGAGCAGTTCTTC. Its protein is CASSLVPTGKNEQFF.

The V gene is TRBV29-1, the J gene TRBJ2-3; no clear D gene. Germline CDR1 is SQVTM and CDR2 is ANQGSEA. The CDR3 contains 8 residues. V was shortened by 4 bases and J by 14 bases, with 7 bases between the two germline ends. CDR3 DNA: TGCAGCGTTGGGAATCTGTATTTT. Translated: CSVGNLYF.

This clonotype was counted a few times. J is TRBJ1-2 and V is TRBV27; TRBD1 is a possible D gene (5 bases). CDR1 is MNHEY, CDR2 SMNVEV, per germline (reference sequence). The CDR3 contains 14 residues. V lost 0 bases to trimming and J lost 0 bases, with 5 bases between them. CDR3 amino acids: CASSLSGANYGYTF. In nucleotides, the CDR3 is TGTGCCAGCAGTTTATCAGGGGCTAACTATGGCTACACCTTC.

This clonotype was detected many times. The chain links TRBV25-1 to TRBJ2-5, with 7 bases matching TRBD2. V lost 2 bases to trimming and J lost 3 bases; unmatched junction nucleotides: 12. The CDR3 spans 17 residues. Germline V CDR1 and CDR2: MGHDK, SYGVNS. CDR3 bases: TGTGCCAGCAGTGAAGGGAGGGGAAGGGTATTGGAAGAGACCCAGTACTTC. It specifies CASSEGRGRVLEETQYF. Full variable domain (outside the CDR3, taken from reference TRBV25-1 and TRBJ2-5): EADIYQTPRYLVIGTGKKITLECSQTMGHDKMYWYQQDPGMELHLIHYSYGVNSTEKGDLSSESTVSRIRTEHFPLTLESARPSHTSQYLCASSEGRGRVLEETQYFGPGTRLLVL.

CDR3: CATRDSNYGYTF. Here the CDR3 DNA reads TGTGCCACCCGGGACTCCAACTATGGCTACACCTTC. This rearrangement joins TRBV24-1 to TRBJ1-2; D might be TRBD1 (5 bases). The CDR3 runs 12 residues. Germline values: CDR1 KGHDR, CDR2 SFDVKD. V dropped 9 bases and J dropped 2 bases, with 9 bases sitting between them.